This T cell receptor (beta chain) was captured in a study of T cells of healthy individuals (dated by TCRdb to 2017 to 2018). In the germline V gene, CDR1 corresponds to MNHNS and CDR2 to SASEGT. Ends trimmed: V by 2 bases, J by 3 bases; bases unmatched to a gene: 7. The CDR3 has 18 amino acids, counting the end cysteine and phenylalanine. Only the CDR3 part of the read is kept: 54 bases, read in frame from the first base. This clonotype was counted between two and nine times. Its antigen has not been determined. No much larger clone is present one base from it, and per-base qualities are unavailable. The library was made by 5' RACE. Sequenced using an Illumina MiSeq. TCRdb reprocessed the public reads (quality trimming at Q25 with fastp, clone calling with MiXCR) and kept in-frame beta chains. Rows are combined by CDR3 protein, so each entry shows the most common genes and DNA. This sample holds roughly 76,000 distinct CDR3 sequences; about 4.8% were observed only once. The ten largest clones take up 7.5% to 8% of the sample.

The V gene is TRBV6-1 and the J gene is TRBJ2-3, and TRBD2 matches 14 of the central bases. The sequence came from a female donor in good health. This receptor carries the CDR3 CASSEKLTSGRGTDTQYF. The nucleotide sequence is given as TGTGCCAGCAGTGAAAAGCTGACTAGCGGGAGGGGTACAGATACGCAGTATTTT.